The entry below describes one T cell receptor (beta chain). What it binds is not known. This sample was taken from a study of cytotoxic CD8 clonotypes in ibrutinib-treated CLL. PBMCs were cryopreserved, and roughly 2.2 micrograms of genomic DNA from them went into TCR beta libraries. Produced via immunoSEQ multiplex PCR; TCRdb's table is partial and in-frame only. The sample has around 150,000 clones; more than 65% are singletons. Regarding the study as a whole: Baseline clonality exceeded age-matched healthy donors and tracked circulating CD8+ T-cell counts.

This CDR3 has 15 residues. The V and J ends lost 2 bases and 9 bases, in that order; junction bases with no gene match: 6. Germline-derived CDR1 and CDR2 are SGHTA and FQGNSA. This chain connects TRBV7-2 to TRBJ2-1; 11 bases fit TRBD2. The specimen comprised PBMCs, sampled after 12 months of ibrutinib treatment. The clonotype was recovered from a human donor with chronic lymphocytic leukemia. Here the CDR3 reads CASSLILAGGVEQFF. CDR3 DNA sequence: TGTGCCAGCAGCTTAATCCTAGCGGGAGGAGTTGAGCAGTTCTTC.